This T cell receptor beta chain appears in the sequencing data of a study of cytotoxic CD8 clonotypes in ibrutinib-treated CLL. Study-wide points: Ibrutinib response saw clonality rise, and progression saw it return toward baseline. Sampling time points were not equivalent between sustained-remission and progressing patients.

The CDR3 is 13 amino acids. V shed 7 bases, J shed 0 bases, and the junction held 6 bases outside the gene matches. Germline V gene lookup returns CDR1 SQVTM and CDR2 ANQGSEA. Here immunoSEQ multiplex PCR was the method, and the copy in TCRdb shows in-frame clones only, minus some. The profile covers under 300,000 clones, with around three quarters appearing a single time and roughly 14% taken by the ten largest. Comments on this clone: What it binds is unknown.

The chain recombines TRBV29-1 with TRBJ2-7; TRBD1 agrees at 7 bases. This clonotype was sampled from a human donor with chronic lymphocytic leukemia. This specimen was PBMCs, taken after 24 months of ibrutinib treatment. CDR3 DNA sequence: TGCAGCGGTCAGGGGGTAGCCTCCTACGAGCAGTACTTC. It encodes CSGQGVASYEQYF.